This is a list of T cell receptor beta chains from one sample in a study of response to subunit inactivated influenza vaccine. TCRdb re-called the RT-PCR reads with MiXCR, one entry per CDR3 protein. Here the sample spans about 620,000 distinct CDR3 sequences, about 10% being singletons. The same data also went into a second study, on T cells expressing NK-cell markers.

The source material was PBMCs from blood, sampled on the day of vaccination. Receptors were obtained from a man between 50 and 59 years old who received an inactivated influenza vaccine. Each CDR3 is given with its conserved first and last residue. The order of the fields is D gene, V gene, clone size, J gene, CDR3 DNA, CDR3 protein. A D gene is named only where the DNA matches it firmly. The size entry is marked missing in some rows and otherwise reads once, few, many or a size class.

NA	TRBV7-2	many	TRBJ1-1	TGTGCCAGCAGCCTAGGACCGGTGGGGAACACTGAAGCTTTCTTT	CASSLGPVGNTEAFF
NA	TRBV11-2	NA	TRBJ2-1	TGTGCCAGCAGCCCCCCCGGCCTATTCAACAATGAGCAGTTCTTC	CASSPPGLFNNEQFF
TRBD2	TRBV12-3/TRBV12-4	few	TRBJ2-1	TGTGCCAGCAGATCCACTAGCGGGGGACACAATGAGCAGTTCTTC	CASRSTSGGHNEQFF
TRBD1	TRBV29-1	many	TRBJ1-1	TGCAGCGTTGACTCCAGAAGACAGGGACGGAACACTGAAGCTTTCTTT	CSVDSRRQGRNTEAFF
NA	TRBV24-1	few	TRBJ1-2	TGTGCCACCAGTCAAGGGAGGACCTATGGCTACACCTTC	CATSQGRTYGYTF
NA	TRBV6-5	NA	TRBJ2-2	TGTGCCAGCAGTTATGAGTGGGGTTTTCGCGCCGGGGAGCTGTTTTTT	CASSYEWGFRAGELFF
TRBD1	TRBV6-2/TRBV6-3	NA	TRBJ2-7	TGTGCCAGCAGTTACCGATCACCGACAGGGGCCAGTTACGAGCAGTACTTC	CASSYRSPTGASYEQYF
NA	TRBV6-2/TRBV6-3	many	TRBJ2-1	TGTGCCAGCAGTTACTCGGCGGTAGAATACAATGAGCAGTTCTTC	CASSYSAVEYNEQFF
NA	TRBV30	few	TRBJ1-1	TGTGCCTGGAGGAGGCTCACTGAAGCTTTCTTT	CAWRRLTEAFF
NA	TRBV20-1	NA	TRBJ2-1	TGCAGTGCGAGGACCTTCAGCTCCTACAATGAGCAGTTCTTC	CSARTFSSYNEQFF
NA	TRBV5-1	many	TRBJ2-5	TGCGCCAGCAGCTTGGGTGGGCCAGAGACCCAGTACTTC	CASSLGGPETQYF
NA	TRBV4-1	few	TRBJ2-7	TGCGCCAGCAGCGCTCCGGGGGGCGTGTACGAGCAGTACTTC	CASSAPGGVYEQYF
TRBD2	TRBV5-1	few	TRBJ2-3	TGCGCCAGCAGAACTCAAACTAGCGGGTACACAGATACGCAGTATTTT	CASRTQTSGYTDTQYF
TRBD2	TRBV27	NA	TRBJ2-7	TGTGCCAGCAGTCGACTAGCGGGGGTTCAGGAGCAGTACTTC	CASSRLAGVQEQYF
TRBD1	TRBV7-2	NA	TRBJ1-2	TGTGCCAGCAGCTGGGACAGAAACTACGGCGGCTACACCTTC	CASSWDRNYGGYTF
NA	TRBV4-1	few	TRBJ2-1	TGCGCCAGCAGCCAAGATAGGACATCTAATGAGCAGTTCTTC	CASSQDRTSNEQFF
NA	TRBV5-7	NA	TRBJ2-5	TGTGCCAGCAGCTTGGCACAGGCGGGACGGACCCAGTACTTC	CASSLAQAGRTQYF
TRBD2	TRBV11-2	few	TRBJ2-7	TGTGCCAGCAGCTTAGAGGCTAGCGGGGGCCTCGGCGAGCAGTACTTC	CASSLEASGGLGEQYF
NA	TRBV4-1	few	TRBJ2-5	TGCGCCAGCAGCCAAGAGTACGTCCAGGGGAACCGGGGGACCCAGTACTTC	CASSQEYVQGNRGTQYF
NA	TRBV20-1	few	TRBJ2-1	TGCAGTGCGGATGACCGTAGCTCCTACAATGAGCAGTTCTTC	CSADDRSSYNEQFF
NA	TRBV4-1	few	TRBJ1-1	TGCGCCAGCAGCCAAGCCGAGATGATGAACACTGAAGCTTTCTTT	CASSQAEMMNTEAFF
NA	TRBV12-3/TRBV12-4	few	TRBJ1-1	TGTGCCACCGCGAGGGAGAAGAACACTGAAGCTTTCTTT	CATAREKNTEAFF
NA	TRBV15	NA	TRBJ1-1	TGTGCCACCAGCGGAATCCGCGGACGAGCTGGAGCTTTCTTT	CATSGIRGRAGAFF
NA	TRBV7-9	many	TRBJ1-3	TGTGCCACGCCCGGTCCGCTGGACCGCCACTCTGGAAACACCATATATTTT	CATPGPLDRHSGNTIYF
TRBD2	TRBV9	many	TRBJ2-1	TGTGCCAGCAGCGAGGGACTAGAGTACTACAATGAGCAGTTCTTC	CASSEGLEYYNEQFF
TRBD2	TRBV28	NA	TRBJ2-7	TGTGCCAGCGCATTGGGACTAACAGCCTACGAGCAGTACTTC	CASALGLTAYEQYF
TRBD1	TRBV28	NA	TRBJ2-7	TGTGCCAGCAGTTTATTAGACCGGGACAGCATTTACGAGCAGTACTTC	CASSLLDRDSIYEQYF
NA	TRBV5-1	NA	TRBJ2-7	TGCGCCAGCAGTAAAAACCTCGAGCAGTACTTC	CASSKNLEQYF
NA	TRBV7-8	NA	TRBJ2-7	TGTGCCAGCAGCTTATGGCCGGGCCTCTCCTACGAGCAGTACTTC	CASSLWPGLSYEQYF
TRBD1	TRBV11-3	NA	TRBJ2-5	TGTGCCAGCAGCCAAGGGACAGGGATCAGGGAGACCCAGTACTTC	CASSQGTGIRETQYF
NA	TRBV7-2	NA	TRBJ2-1	TGTGCCAGCAGCTTAGCATCCAGCTTGAAGTACAATGAGCAGTTCTTC	CASSLASSLKYNEQFF
NA	TRBV4-3	NA	TRBJ2-7	TGCGCCAGCAGCCAAGAGTGGGTCGCCTACGAGCAGTACTTC	CASSQEWVAYEQYF
NA	TRBV5-1	many	TRBJ2-2	TGCGCCAGCAGCTTGGTATCCCAGACGGCCGGGGAGCTGTTTTTT	CASSLVSQTAGELFF
NA	TRBV6-1	NA	TRBJ2-7	TGTGCCAGCAGATTTCTGACAGGCTACGAGCAGTACTTC	CASRFLTGYEQYF
NA	TRBV11-2	many	TRBJ2-7	TGTGCCAGCAGCGCACGAGCGGTTGTTGGGGCAGGAGAGCAGTACTTC	CASSARAVVGAGEQYF
NA	TRBV7-2	NA	TRBJ2-6	TGTGCCAGCAGCTTTGAGGCCTCTGTGGCCAACGTCCTGACTTTC	CASSFEASVANVLTF
NA	TRBV5-1	NA	TRBJ2-3	TGCGCCAGCACCTCCCTGTCCAGGATAGCGGATACGCAGTATTTT	CASTSLSRIADTQYF
TRBD2	TRBV20-1	few	TRBJ2-3	TGCAGTGCTGCGCCAGCGGGGGGCACAGATACGCAGTATTTT	CSAAPAGGTDTQYF
TRBD1	TRBV28	few	TRBJ2-1	TGTGCCAGCCGCCCGACAGGGGGCGGAACTCCCTACAATGAGCAGTTCTTC	CASRPTGGGTPYNEQFF
NA	TRBV5-1	NA	TRBJ2-7	TGCGCCAGCAGCTCCGCCGAAGCTGACCGCTACGAGCAGTACTTC	CASSSAEADRYEQYF